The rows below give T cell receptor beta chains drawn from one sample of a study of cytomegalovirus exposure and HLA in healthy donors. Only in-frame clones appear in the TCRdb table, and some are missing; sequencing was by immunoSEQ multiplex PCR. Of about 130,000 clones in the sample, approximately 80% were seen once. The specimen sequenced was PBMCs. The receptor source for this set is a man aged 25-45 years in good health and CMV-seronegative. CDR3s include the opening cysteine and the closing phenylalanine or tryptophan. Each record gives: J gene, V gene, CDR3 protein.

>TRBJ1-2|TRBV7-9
CSTHKGRDDGYTF
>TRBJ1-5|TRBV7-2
CASSSQGRPQHF
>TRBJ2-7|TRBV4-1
CASSRGTGVYEQYF
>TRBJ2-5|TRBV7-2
CASSLDPGLKVTQYF
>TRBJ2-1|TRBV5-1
CASSWGDRGVYNEQFF
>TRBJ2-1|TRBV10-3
CAISEIAGGPDEQFF
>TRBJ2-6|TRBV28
CASSTGTGANVLTF
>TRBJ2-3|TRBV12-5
CASGRDRWGTQYF
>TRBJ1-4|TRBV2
CASSQLTGRNEKLFF
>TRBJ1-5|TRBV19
CASGYERFNQPQHF
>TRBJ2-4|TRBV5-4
CASSLEFGIGIQYF
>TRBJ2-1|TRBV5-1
CASSASGGSSYNEQFF
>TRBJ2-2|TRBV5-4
CASSSTSGRRGELFF
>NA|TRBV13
CASSSTGTSVSYEQYF
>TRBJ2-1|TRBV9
CASSVEGLAGNEQFF
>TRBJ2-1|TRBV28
CASSIAGVVTEQFF
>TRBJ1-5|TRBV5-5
CASSLEPENQPQHF
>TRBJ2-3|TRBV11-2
CASSLGTRVFGTDTQYF
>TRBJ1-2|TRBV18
CASSPWDSGTGGYGYTF
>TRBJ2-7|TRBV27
CASSWGQGPSYEQYF
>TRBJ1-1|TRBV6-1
CASQARTEAFF
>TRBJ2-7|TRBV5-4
CASSLGQGRYEQYF
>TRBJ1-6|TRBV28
CATLRQGFGSPLHF
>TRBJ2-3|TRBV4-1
CASSPGTGPTDTQYF
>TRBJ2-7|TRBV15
CATSVRAGGWTYEQYF
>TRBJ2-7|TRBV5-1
CASSLGGQGAYEQYF
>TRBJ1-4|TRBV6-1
CASSERGGSTNEKLFF
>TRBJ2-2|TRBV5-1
CASSLGRLGGELFF
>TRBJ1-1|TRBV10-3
CAISPQTSGAEAFF
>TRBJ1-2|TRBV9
CASSVEVAGLGYTF
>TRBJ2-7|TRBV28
CASSPGTGAAVYEQYF
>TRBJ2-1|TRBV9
CASSVPDNEQFF
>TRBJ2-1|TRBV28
CASSYRGYSYNEQFF